These T cell receptor beta chains were read from a single sample in a study of cytomegalovirus exposure and HLA in healthy donors. Clones were read by immunoSEQ multiplex PCR, and TCRdb kept only the in-frame ones, dropping some. The top ten clones hold more than 4% of a sample with over 150,000 clones, around 85% of them seen once. Sequences were obtained from PBMCs. These receptors came from a man in his forties in good health and CMV-seronegative. Each CDR3 is given with its conserved first and last residue. A D gene is named only where the DNA matches it firmly. Expanded clones are given a class, and other clones once, few, many or no size at all.

>TRBV9|-|-|TRBJ2-1
CASSVGSGEPNEQFF
TGTGCCAGCAGCGTGGGATCGGGGGAGCCCAATGAGCAGTTCTTC
>TRBV6-5|-|-|TRBJ2-7
CASSPKTDNSYEQYF
TGTGCCAGCAGCCCGAAAACGGACAACTCCTACGAGCAGTACTTC
>TRBV30|-|-|TRBJ1-2
CAWSGTDYGYTF
TGTGCCTGGAGTGGGACAGACTATGGCTACACCTTC
>TRBV27|-|TRBD1|TRBJ2-7
CASSMTGSHEQYF
TGTGCCAGCAGTATGACAGGGTCCCACGAGCAGTACTTC
>TRBV5-1|once|TRBD1|TRBJ1-1
CASSLDRATEAFF
TGCGCCAGCAGCTTAGACAGGGCCACTGAAGCTTTCTTT
>TRBV5-5|few|TRBD1|TRBJ1-6
CASSLEGRGVSPLHF
TGTGCCAGCAGCTTGGAGGGCAGGGGGGTTTCACCCCTCCACTTT
>TRBV6-4|-|TRBD1|TRBJ2-3
CASSDSVGQGLDTQYF
TGTGCCAGCAGTGACTCGGTGGGACAGGGTTTAGATACGCAGTATTTT
>TRBV10-1|-|-|TRBJ1-3
CASRGTSGNTIYF
TGCGCCAGCAGGGGGACTTCGGGAAACACCATATATTTT
>TRBV10-1|few|-|TRBJ1-1
CASSPSQTGEAFF
TGCGCCAGCAGCCCCAGCCAGACGGGTGAAGCTTTCTTT
>TRBV7-3|-|-|TRBJ2-7
CASSLTSRGEQYF
TGTGCCAGCAGCTTAACCTCCAGGGGCGAGCAGTACTTC